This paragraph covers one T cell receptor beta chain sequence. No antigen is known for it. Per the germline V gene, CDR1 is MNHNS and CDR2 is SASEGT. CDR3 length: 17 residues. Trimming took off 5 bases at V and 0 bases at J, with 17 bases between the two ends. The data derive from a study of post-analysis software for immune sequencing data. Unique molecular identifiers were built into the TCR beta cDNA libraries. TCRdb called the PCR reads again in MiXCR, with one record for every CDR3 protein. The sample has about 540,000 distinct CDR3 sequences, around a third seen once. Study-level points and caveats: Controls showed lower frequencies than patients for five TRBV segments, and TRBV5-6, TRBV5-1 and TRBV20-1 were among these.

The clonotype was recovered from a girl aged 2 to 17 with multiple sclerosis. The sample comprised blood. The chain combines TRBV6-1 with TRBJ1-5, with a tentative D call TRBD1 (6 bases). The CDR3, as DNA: TGTGCCAGCAGTAGCCCAGGGGAGTGGGATAGCAATCAGCCCCAGCATTTT. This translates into CASSSPGEWDSNQPQHF.